This T cell receptor beta chain was captured by sequencing in a study of patients and donors after allogeneic stem cell transplantation. In TCRdb, the RT-PCR reads were re-called with MiXCR into one record per CDR3 protein. The top ten hold around 6% of the sample, which has about a million distinct CDR3 sequences, more than 15% seen once. Trimming took off 2 bases at V and 5 bases at J, with 9 bases between the two ends. The CDR3 loop spans 12 amino acids. Germline assignment: CDR1 DFQATT and CDR2 SNEGSKA (reference sequence). This clonotype has at least ten counts. The sequence was collected from a human donor who was either an allogeneic HSCT recipient or a stem cell or donor lymphocyte infusion donor (not recorded which). It is not recorded whose cells these are; they may come from a transplant donor. The chain is built from TRBV20-1 and TRBJ2-5; D call uncertain. The sequenced sample was blood, either unsorted or a sorted T cell fraction (not recorded which). CDR3 loop: CSARIAGETQYF. Here the CDR3 DNA reads TGCAGTGCTAGAATAGCTGGGGAGACCCAGTACTTC.